This T cell receptor (beta chain) was sequenced in a study of blood T cell repertoires in COVID-19. Study background: COVID-19 samples from acute and convalescent phases originated in the United States, Italy and Spain. From T cells, B-cell-depleted T cells, or PBMCs came the material, which was cDNA or gDNA.

This CDR3 is built from 18 residues. Trimming stripped 0 bases from V and 0 bases from J, with 15 bases between. Germline V gene data show CDR1 as LNHNV and CDR2 as YYDKDF (reference sequence). In this sample, this clone turned up once. In the original workflow: Reference gene primer amplification yielded estimated nucleated cell counts. Profiled with immunoSEQ multiplex PCR; TCRdb holds only in-frame clones, not every one. Clone size and V and J calls were adopted from that table, with D and trimming inferred from the DNA. In the table there are 80,000 to 95,000 clones, 70% to 85% of which are singletons.

This TCR was sampled from a woman aged 50 to 60 with acute or convalescent COVID-19. Input material: peripheral blood. The V gene is TRBV15, the J gene TRBJ1-3; D remains ambiguous. Here the CDR3 DNA reads TGTGCCACCAGCAGAGATTTGATGGCCGAACGCTCTGGAAACACCATATATTTT. It encodes CATSRDLMAERSGNTIYF. The variable domain in full, with the rest retrieved from reference TRBV15 and TRBJ1-3, is DAMVIQNPRYQVTQFGKPVTLSCSQTLNHNVMYWYQQKSSQAPKLLFHYYDKDFNNEADTPDNFQSRRPNTSFCFLDIRSPGLGDTAMYLCATSRDLMAERSGNTIYFGEGSWLTVV.